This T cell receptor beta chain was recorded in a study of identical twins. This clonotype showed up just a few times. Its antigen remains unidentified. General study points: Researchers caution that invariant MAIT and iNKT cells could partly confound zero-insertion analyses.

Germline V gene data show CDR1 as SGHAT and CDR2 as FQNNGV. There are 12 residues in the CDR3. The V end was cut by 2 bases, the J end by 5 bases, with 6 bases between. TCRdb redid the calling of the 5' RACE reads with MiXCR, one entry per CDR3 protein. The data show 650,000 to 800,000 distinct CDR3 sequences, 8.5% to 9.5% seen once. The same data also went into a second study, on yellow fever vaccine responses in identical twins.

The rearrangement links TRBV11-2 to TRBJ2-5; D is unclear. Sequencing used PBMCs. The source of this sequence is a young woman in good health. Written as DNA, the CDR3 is TGTGCCAGCAGCTTATTTCTGGAGACCCAGTACTTC. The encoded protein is CASSLFLETQYF.